The TCR beta chain described here comes from a study of cytomegalovirus exposure and HLA in healthy donors. Regarding the study as a whole: The Asian-associated ancestry cluster reportedly had fewer N-insertions than the roughly 670-donor mean in a later analysis. Segments of the TCR beta V type were, in most cases, productive about 87% or about 30% of the time in an earlier analysis. An analysis was carried out at a later point. It showed that HLA-associated TCR beta chains were more clonally expanded than equally common non-associated chains.

Primers included in the PCR were 60 Vbeta and 13 Jbeta primers. Method: immunoSEQ multiplex PCR; TCRdb's copy keeps in-frame clones and lacks some. The table records around 210,000 clones, just under 80% of them present only once. Comment on this clone: Its specificity is unknown.

Germline V gives CDR1 PRHDT, CDR2 FYEKMQ (reference sequence). The CDR3 is 11 residues long. The V end lost 7 bases, the J end lost 8 bases, and 9 bases lay between the germline ends. This sequence was found in a boy younger than 18 in good health and CMV-seronegative. This rearrangement joins TRBV13 to TRBJ2-1, with TRBD2 as a possible D gene (5 bases). Sequencing was performed on PBMCs. This chain's CDR3 is CASIRGYEQFF. The DNA of the CDR3 is TGTGCCAGCATCCGGGGTTATGAGCAGTTCTTC.